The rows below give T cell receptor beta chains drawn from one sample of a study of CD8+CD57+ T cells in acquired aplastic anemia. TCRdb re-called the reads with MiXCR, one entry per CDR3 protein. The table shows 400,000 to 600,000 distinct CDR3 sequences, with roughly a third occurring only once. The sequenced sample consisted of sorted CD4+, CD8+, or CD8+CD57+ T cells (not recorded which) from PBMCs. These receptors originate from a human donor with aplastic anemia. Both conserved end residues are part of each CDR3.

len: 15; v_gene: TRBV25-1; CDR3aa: CASSEFRGTATEAFF
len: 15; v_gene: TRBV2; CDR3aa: CASSSDAGRTYGYTF
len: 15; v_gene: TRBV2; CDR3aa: CASSEQGGGTDTQYF
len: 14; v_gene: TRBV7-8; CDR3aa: CASSLGPGQITQYF
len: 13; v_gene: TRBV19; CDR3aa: CASTRDRGEGYTF
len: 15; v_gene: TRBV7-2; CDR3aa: CASSLAGAQLYEQYF
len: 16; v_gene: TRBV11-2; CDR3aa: CASSLGDRGLRETQYF
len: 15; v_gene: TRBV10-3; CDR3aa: CAISVKGEGITEAFF
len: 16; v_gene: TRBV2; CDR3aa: CASSAFGTGGTDTQYF
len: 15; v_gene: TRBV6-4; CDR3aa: CASSQSGRYSYEQYF
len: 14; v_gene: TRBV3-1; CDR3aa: CASSQQPRQYEQYF
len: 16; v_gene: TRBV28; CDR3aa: CASRAPDFLSFPEQYF
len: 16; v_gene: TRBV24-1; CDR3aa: CATSDFGPGPSNEQFF